The rows below give T cell receptor beta chains drawn from one sample of a study of a mutant IDH1 vaccine in newly diagnosed glioma. The method was immunoSEQ multiplex PCR; TCRdb's version includes in-frame clones alone and lacks a portion of them. The sample records about 41,000 clones, roughly nine tenths being singletons. These receptors' targets are unknown. Sequencing used PBMCs, obtained from a glioma patient whose treatment included an IDH1 peptide vaccine. Receptor source: a man aged 35 to 55 with glioma. Both conserved end residues are part of each CDR3. A D gene is named only where the DNA matches it firmly. The size field is filled for only some rows; it gives once, few, many or a size class.

clone_size d_call j_call v_call cdr3_aa cdr3_nt
NA NA TRBJ2-2 TRBV11-3 CASSKGTANTGELFF TGTGCCAGCAGTAAAGGAACGGCTAACACCGGGGAGCTGTTTTTT
NA NA TRBJ1-2 TRBV11-2 CASSLEVGAGYGYTF TGTGCCAGCAGCTTAGAGGTCGGGGCGGGCTATGGCTACACCTTC
NA NA TRBJ2-2 TRBV10-3 CATRGAGELFF TGTGCCACGCGAGGGGCCGGGGAGCTGTTTTTT
NA NA TRBJ2-3 TRBV4-1 CASSQARTDTQYF TGCGCCAGCAGCCAAGCCCGTACAGATACGCAGTATTTT
NA TRBD1 TRBJ1-1 TRBV7-2 CASSSQGRRTEAFF TGTGCCAGCAGCTCACAGGGGCGTCGGACTGAAGCTTTCTTT
NA TRBD1 TRBJ1-6 TRBV10-3 CAISGGQTNNSPLHF TGTGCCATCAGTGGGGGACAGACCAATAATTCACCCCTCCACTTT
NA NA TRBJ2-1 TRBV16 CASSQSRARINEQFF TGTGCCAGCAGCCAATCACGAGCACGAATCAATGAGCAGTTCTTC
once NA TRBJ2-2 TRBV5-6 CASSLWTGELFF TGTGCCAGCAGCCTCTGGACCGGGGAGCTGTTTTTT
few NA TRBJ2-6 TRBV5-4 CASRPDSSGANVLTF TGTGCCAGCAGACCGGACAGCTCTGGGGCCAACGTCCTGACTTTC
NA NA TRBJ2-5 TRBV2 CASSEGVIWGGPSETQYF TGTGCCAGCAGTGAAGGGGTTATTTGGGGGGGCCCTTCGGAGACCCAGTACTTC
NA NA TRBJ1-2 TRBV2 CASSERGGYGYTF TGTGCCAGCAGTGAAAGGGGAGGCTATGGCTACACCTTC
NA NA TRBJ2-1 TRBV5-8 CASSLDRGGFNEQFF TGTGCCAGCAGCTTGGACAGGGGGGGTTTCAATGAGCAGTTCTTC
NA NA TRBJ1-5 TRBV4-2 CASSQERNQPQHF TGTGCCAGCAGCCAAGAAAGAAATCAGCCCCAGCATTTT
few NA TRBJ1-2 TRBV30 CAWSEGDLGGYTF TGTGCCTGGAGTGAAGGGGATCTTGGTGGCTACACCTTC
NA NA TRBJ1-2 TRBV23-1 CASSQSWNYGYTF TGCGCCAGCAGTCAATCCTGGAACTATGGCTACACCTTC
NA NA TRBJ1-5 TRBV28 CASSLGGVGNQPQHF TGTGCCAGCAGTTTGGGAGGAGTCGGCAATCAGCCCCAGCATTTT
NA TRBD1 TRBJ1-3 TRBV18 CASSGDSSGNTIYF TGTGCCAGCTCAGGGGACAGCTCTGGAAACACCATATATTTT
NA NA TRBJ2-1 TRBV27 CASTSALYNEQFF TGTGCCAGCACCTCGGCCCTTTACAATGAGCAGTTCTTC
NA NA TRBJ2-1 TRBV5-6 CASSPRGRVNNEQFF TGTGCCAGCAGCCCACGGGGACGGGTAAACAATGAGCAGTTCTTC
NA NA TRBJ2-5 TRBV5-4 CASSTRTGQQETQYF TGTGCCAGCAGCACCAGAACAGGGCAGCAAGAGACCCAGTACTTC
NA TRBD1 TRBJ2-5 TRBV19 CASSVTGAVETQYF TGTGCCAGTAGTGTGACAGGGGCGGTTGAGACCCAGTACTTC
NA NA TRBJ1-4 TRBV7-6 CASSEKATLLNEKLFF TGTGCCAGCAGCGAAAAGGCAACCCTCCTTAATGAAAAACTGTTTTTT
NA NA TRBJ1-1 TRBV6-4 CASRRTTGTEAFF TGTGCCAGCAGACGTACGACAGGCACTGAAGCTTTCTTT
NA TRBD2 TRBJ2-7 TRBV5-6 CASSLLLGTSGNHF TGTGCCAGCAGCTTGTTACTCGGGACTAGCGGGAACCACTTC
NA TRBD1 TRBJ2-5 TRBV9 CASSPGTGEETQYF TGTGCCAGCAGCCCCGGGACAGGGGAAGAGACCCAGTACTTC
NA NA TRBJ1-2 TRBV28 CASSVFGYGSYGYTF TGTGCCAGCAGTGTTTTCGGCTACGGGTCTTATGGCTACACCTTC
NA NA TRBJ1-1 TRBV10-1 CASSERGWTEAFF TGCGCCAGCAGTGAGCGGGGGTGGACTGAAGCTTTCTTT
once TRBD2 TRBJ2-1 TRBV12-5 CASGLEGVAGASYNEQFF TGTGCTAGTGGTTTGGAAGGGGTAGCGGGGGCCTCCTACAATGAGCAGTTCTTC
NA TRBD1 TRBJ1-6 TRBV30 CAWSDPWTGEVSTLHF TGTGCCTGGAGTGACCCGTGGACAGGGGAAGTTTCGACCCTCCACTTT
NA TRBD2 TRBJ2-1 TRBV4-2 CASSHDPGTTSRNEQFF TGTGCCAGCAGCCACGACCCCGGGACTACCTCCCGGAATGAGCAGTTCTTC
NA TRBD2 TRBJ2-5 TRBV6-6 CASSYGTRGSGETQYF TGTGCCAGCAGTTATGGGACTAGAGGGTCTGGGGAGACCCAGTACTTC
NA TRBD2 TRBJ2-4 TRBV27 CASSYQSGVGPLAAKNIQYF TGTGCCAGCAGTTACCAGAGCGGGGTCGGGCCATTGGCAGCCAAAAACATTCAGTACTTC
NA NA TRBJ2-5 TRBV2 CASSESPVTQNQETQYF TGTGCCAGCAGTGAATCCCCCGTGACTCAAAACCAAGAGACCCAGTACTTC
NA NA TRBJ2-5 TRBV5-4 CASSYKQGRGETQYF TGTGCCAGCAGCTACAAACAGGGGAGGGGGGAGACCCAGTACTTC
large NA TRBJ1-1 TRBV6-5 CASSLGLEMNTEAFF TGTGCCAGCAGTCTGGGACTTGAGATGAACACTGAAGCTTTCTTT
NA TRBD1 TRBJ2-1 TRBV9 CASSVGQGEGNEQFF TGTGCCAGCAGCGTTGGACAGGGGGAAGGGAATGAGCAGTTCTTC
NA TRBD2 TRBJ2-3 TRBV5-6 CASSQILTSDTDTQYF TGTGCCAGCAGCCAAATTTTAACTAGCGACACAGATACGCAGTATTTT
NA TRBD2 TRBJ2-1 TRBV29-1 CSVELAGGGEQFF TGCAGCGTTGAGCTAGCGGGAGGTGGTGAGCAGTTCTTC
NA TRBD1 TRBJ1-6 TRBV27 CASSILSGTGRAYNSPLHF TGTGCCAGCAGTATTCTCTCCGGGACAGGGCGCGCCTATAATTCACCCCTCCACTTT
NA NA TRBJ2-6 TRBV27 CASRYAGEPGANVLTF TGTGCCAGCAGGTACGCAGGGGAACCTGGGGCCAACGTCCTGACTTTC
NA NA TRBJ2-7 TRBV9 CASSAALATDEQYF TGTGCCAGCAGCGCAGCTCTAGCGACTGACGAGCAGTACTTC
once NA TRBJ1-3 TRBV28 CASTLAGSGNTIYF TGTGCCAGCACCCTCGCGGGCTCTGGAAACACCATATATTTT
NA TRBD1 TRBJ2-7 TRBV5-5 CASINPSGTGGLYEQYF TGTGCCAGCATCAATCCTTCCGGGACAGGGGGCTTGTACGAGCAGTACTTC
NA NA TRBJ2-1 TRBV11-2 CASSPYSGGGNEQFF TGTGCCAGCAGCCCCTACTCCGGAGGGGGCAATGAGCAGTTCTTC
NA NA TRBJ1-2 TRBV7-2 CASSRSQEFYGYTF TGTGCCAGCAGCCGATCACAGGAATTCTATGGCTACACCTTC
few TRBD1 TRBJ2-7 TRBV29-1 CSVRQGGHEQYF TGCAGCGTCCGACAGGGGGGCCACGAGCAGTACTTC
NA NA TRBJ2-1 TRBV25-1 CAAWTGYNEQFF TGTGCCGCCTGGACTGGGTACAATGAGCAGTTCTTC
NA TRBD1 TRBJ2-5 TRBV5-1 CASKQGAKETQYF TGCGCCAGCAAACAGGGGGCTAAGGAGACCCAGTACTTC
once TRBD2 TRBJ2-3 TRBV4-1 CASSQEGTSGRLGDTQYF TGCGCCAGCAGCCAAGAGGGGACTAGCGGGAGGTTAGGAGATACGCAGTATTTT
NA NA TRBJ2-2 TRBV6-6 CASSYSMGGAGELFF TGTGCCAGCAGTTACTCGATGGGGGGTGCCGGGGAGCTGTTTTTT
once NA TRBJ2-7 TRBV9 CASSAGSPLRISSEQYF TGTGCCAGCAGCGCCGGGTCGCCGCTACGAATATCCAGTGAGCAGTACTTC
NA TRBD1 TRBJ2-4 TRBV7-9 CASSPRGLAKNIQYF TGTGCCAGCAGCCCTAGGGGGCTAGCCAAAAACATTCAGTACTTC
NA TRBD1 TRBJ1-3 TRBV4-3 CASSQDQGTGAYTIYF TGCGCCAGCAGCCAAGATCAGGGAACAGGGGCGTACACCATATATTTT
NA TRBD1 TRBJ1-2 TRBV7-2 CASSLGQGAGGYTF TGTGCCAGCAGCTTAGGACAGGGGGCCGGGGGCTACACCTTC
NA NA TRBJ1-2 TRBV19 CASSVRQDEDYGYTF TGTGCCAGTAGTGTCAGACAGGACGAGGACTATGGCTACACCTTC
NA TRBD1 TRBJ2-5 TRBV5-8 CASSLGGQDHQETQYF TGTGCCAGCAGCTTAGGAGGACAGGATCACCAAGAGACCCAGTACTTC
NA TRBD1 TRBJ2-3 TRBV7-3 CASSSREGADTQYF TGTGCCAGCAGCTCCCGCGAGGGGGCTGATACGCAGTATTTT
NA NA TRBJ1-2 TRBV7-2 CASSPNRYYGYTF TGTGCCAGCAGCCCGAATAGGTACTATGGCTACACCTTC